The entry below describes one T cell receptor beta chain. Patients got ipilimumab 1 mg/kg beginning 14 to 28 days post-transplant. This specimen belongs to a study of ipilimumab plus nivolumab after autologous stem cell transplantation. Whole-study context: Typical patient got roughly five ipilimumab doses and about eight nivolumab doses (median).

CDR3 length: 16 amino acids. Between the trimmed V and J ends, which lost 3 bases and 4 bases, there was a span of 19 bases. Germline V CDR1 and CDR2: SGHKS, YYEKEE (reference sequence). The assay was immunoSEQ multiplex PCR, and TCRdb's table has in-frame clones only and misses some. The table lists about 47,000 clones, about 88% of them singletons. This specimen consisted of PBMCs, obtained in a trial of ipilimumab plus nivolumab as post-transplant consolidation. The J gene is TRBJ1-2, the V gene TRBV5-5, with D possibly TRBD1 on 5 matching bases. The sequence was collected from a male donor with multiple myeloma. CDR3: CASSSAPGARAYGYTF. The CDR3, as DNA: TGTGCCAGCAGCTCAGCCCCCGGGGCTAGGGCCTATGGCTACACCTTC. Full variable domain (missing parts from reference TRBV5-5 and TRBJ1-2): DAGVTQSPTHLIKTRGQQVTLRCSPISGHKSVSWYQQVLGQGPQFIFQYYEKEERGRGNFPDRFSARQFPNYSSELNVNALLLGDSALYLCASSSAPGARAYGYTFGSGTRLTVV.